This paragraph covers one T cell receptor (beta chain) sequence. No antigen is known for it. The data were obtained in a study of PD-L1 blockade in urothelial cancer. In the study overall: After treatment start, blood was analyzed at 3 weeks (second dose) and at 6 weeks.

Produced via immunoSEQ multiplex PCR; TCRdb's table is partial and in-frame only. This sample has some 89,000 clones, with more than 70% found just once. In germline, CDR1 is MNHEY, CDR2 SMNVEV (reference sequence). The CDR3 extends over 14 amino acids. V was clipped by 5 bases and J by 4 bases, with 15 bases between them. Time point meaning: pretreatment peripheral blood. Broader study findings: Durable benefit accompanied greater 3-week expansion of tumor-associated blood clones.

This clonotype originated in a man aged 55 to 70 with urothelial cancer. The sample here was PBMCs, taken around atezolizumab (anti-PD-L1) treatment. The genes are TRBV27 and TRBJ2-7; D may be TRBD1 (5 bases). The CDR3 reads CASSPGIVAYEQYF. CDR3 in DNA: TGTGCCAGCAGTCCAGGGATCGTCGCTTACGAGCAGTACTTC.